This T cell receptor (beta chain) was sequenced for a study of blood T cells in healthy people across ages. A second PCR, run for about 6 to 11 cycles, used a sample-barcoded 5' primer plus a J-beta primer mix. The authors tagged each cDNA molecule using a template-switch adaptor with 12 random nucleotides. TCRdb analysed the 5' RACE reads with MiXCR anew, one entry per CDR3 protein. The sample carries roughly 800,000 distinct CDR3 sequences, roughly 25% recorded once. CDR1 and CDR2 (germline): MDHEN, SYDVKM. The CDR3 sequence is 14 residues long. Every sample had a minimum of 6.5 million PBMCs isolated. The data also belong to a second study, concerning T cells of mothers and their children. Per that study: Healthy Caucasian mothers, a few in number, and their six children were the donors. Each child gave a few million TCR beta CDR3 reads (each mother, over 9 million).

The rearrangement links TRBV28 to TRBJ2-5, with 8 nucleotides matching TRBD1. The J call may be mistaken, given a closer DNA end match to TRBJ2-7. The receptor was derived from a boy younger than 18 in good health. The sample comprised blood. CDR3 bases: TGTGCCAGCAGTGTAGGGGACAGGCCCTACGAGCAGTACTTC. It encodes CASSVGDRPYEQYF.